Presented here are 29 T cell receptor beta chains from one specimen sequenced in a study of blood T cell repertoires in COVID-19. Assay used: immunoSEQ multiplex PCR; TCRdb lists only in-frame clones, some missing. The data contain 200,000 to 250,000 clones, 80% to 90% of them singletons. Sequencing was done on a sample of PBMCs or T cells enriched from blood (not recorded which). The origin of the receptors is a woman between 18 and 30 years old in a cohort exposed to, infected with or recovered from COVID-19 (not recorded which).

This chain connects TRBV7-6 to TRBJ2-2, with 7 positions matching TRBD1. Germline lookup yields CDR1 SGHVS and CDR2 FNYEAQ. After removal of 6 bases from V and 0 bases from J, the junction contained 7 bases not matched to a gene. This CDR3 contains 16 residues. The CDR3 protein is CASRSRGQTNTGELFF. DNA of the CDR3: TGTGCCAGCAGGTCCCGGGGACAGACGAACACCGGGGAGCTGTTTTTT.

This clone was recorded once. The chain has TRBV27 and TRBJ2-7; possible D gene TRBD2, 7 bases. Trimming shortened V by 3 bases and J by 7 bases, and 16 bases separated the two germline ends. Germline V gene lookup returns CDR1 MNHEY and CDR2 SMNVEV (reference sequence). The CDR3 runs to 14 residues. CDR3 region: CASSFRGRTREQYF. The CDR3 bases are TGTGCCAGCAGTTTCCGGGGGCGGACTAGGGAGCAGTACTTC.

The rearrangement links TRBV5-6 to TRBJ1-6, with 7 bases identical to TRBD1. The V gene end was trimmed by 3 bases and the J gene end by 8 bases; junction bases not matched to a gene: 5. The CDR3 loop spans 14 amino acids. Per germline, CDR1 SGHDT and CDR2 YYEEEE. The CDR3 is CASSSLTGDSPLHF. In DNA, the CDR3 is TGTGCCAGCAGCTCCTTAACAGGGGATTCACCCCTCCACTTT.

The chain combines TRBV2 with TRBJ1-4; D remains ambiguous. Deletions cut 5 bases from V and 0 bases from J, with 13 bases between. CDR3 length: 16 amino acids. CDR1 and CDR2 (germline): SNHLY, FYNNEI. In DNA form, the CDR3 reads TGTGCCAGCAGTTACACCCCGGGTGCAACTAATGAAAAACTGTTTTTT. As protein: CASSYTPGATNEKLFF.

This chain links TRBV7-3 with TRBJ2-7; D remains ambiguous. V lost 5 bases, J lost 1 base, and 15 bases lay in between. Germline assignment: CDR1 SGHTA and CDR2 FQGTGA. This CDR3 is built from 15 residues. CDR3 coding DNA: TGTGCCAGCAGCCTCCGTCCTGGCCAGTCCTACGAGCAGTACTTC. Translation: CASSLRPGQSYEQYF.

This clone occurred a few times. J is TRBJ2-3 and V is TRBV9; 10 nucleotides match TRBD2. The CDR3 loop spans 15 amino acids. J was trimmed by 7 bases and V by 4 bases; bases with no gene match: 9. CDR1 and CDR2 (germline): SGDLS, YYNGEE. In nucleotides, the CDR3 is TGTGCCAGCAGCTACGGACTAGCGGAGCTACATACGCAGTATTTT. It is translated as CASSYGLAELHTQYF.

The rearrangement joins TRBV23-1 to TRBJ1-6, with 10 bases aligning to TRBD1. TRBV23-1 is reported as an ORF; its role is uncertain. The CDR3 consists of 13 residues. J gave up 10 bases and V 11 bases, and 8 bases lay outside the gene matches. The CDR3 sequence is CAGRDRGRSPLHF. In DNA, the CDR3 is TGCGCCGGGCGGGACAGGGGTCGATCACCCCTCCACTTT.

This clone was seen more than once but under ten times. V gene TRBV3-1 (or the pseudogene TRBV3-2) combines with J gene TRBJ1-2, with a weak D call TRBD1 (5 bases). Trimming took 0 bases from V and 7 from J, leaving 15 bases between them. CDR3 length: 15 residues. Germline V gene sequence: CDR1 LGHDT, CDR2 YNNKEL (reference sequence). This CDR3 is CASSQDPGASGGYTF. The CDR3, as DNA: TGTGCCAGCAGCCAAGATCCTGGGGCCTCGGGTGGCTACACCTTC.

The V gene is TRBV5-4, the J gene TRBJ2-2; maybe TRBD2 (5 bases). Germline-derived CDR1 and CDR2 are SGHNT and YYREEE (reference sequence). CDR3 length: 17 amino acids. V was pared by 1 base and J by 6 bases, with 19 bases between. The DNA of the CDR3 is TGTGCCAGCAGCTTGTTTTTAAGACGGGGTAGCTCCGGGGAGCTGTTTTTT. This translates into CASSLFLRRGSSGELFF.

The V call is TRBV9, the J call TRBJ2-2, with D tentatively TRBD1 (6 bases). This CDR3 region has 16 residues. V was cut by 1 base and J by 6 bases, with 16 bases left in between. The germline V gene has CDR1 SGDLS and CDR2 YYNGEE. CDR3 sequence reads: CASSVQGFGRAGELFF. For the CDR3, the DNA is TGTGCCAGCAGCGTACAGGGGTTCGGTAGAGCCGGGGAGCTGTTTTTT.

The chain has TRBV28 and TRBJ1-6; 7 bases match TRBD1. This CDR3 has 20 amino acids. Germline trimming cut 1 base from V and 0 bases from J; bases unmatched to any gene: 12. Germline CDR1 reads MDHEN; CDR2 reads SYDVKM. The CDR3 DNA reads as TGTGCCAGCAGTTTATATGGACAGGAAGATTATAGCTCCTATAATTCACCCCTCCACTTT. Protein product: CASSLYGQEDYSSYNSPLHF.

This clone was counted once. The rearrangement links TRBV24-1 to TRBJ2-5; D may be TRBD1 (6 bases). Germline V gives CDR1 KGHDR, CDR2 SFDVKD. V gave up 5 bases and J gave up 2 bases, with 14 bases separating them. There are 15 residues in the CDR3. The CDR3, as DNA: TGTGCCACCAGTGCCTTGGACAGAGCACAAGAGACCCAGTACTTC. This codes for CATSALDRAQETQYF.

This clone has more than one count but fewer than ten. V gene TRBV5-5 combines with J gene TRBJ2-7, with D unresolved. The germline V gene encodes CDR1 SGHKS and CDR2 YYEKEE (reference sequence). CDR3 length: 13 residues. Trimming took 1 base from V and 7 from J, leaving 12 bases between them. The DNA of the CDR3 is TGTGCCAGCAGCTTGAAGGCAGACGGGGAGCAGTACTTC. Protein sequence: CASSLKADGEQYF.

V gene TRBV18 combines with J gene TRBJ1-1; TRBD1 matches at 8 bases. CDR3 size: 15 residues. V shed 1 base and J 1 base; nucleotides not matched to a gene: 2. Germline V CDR1 and CDR2: KGHSH, LQKENI. For the CDR3, the DNA is TGTGCCAGCTCACCACTGACAGGGGCGAACACTGAAGCTTTCTTT. It specifies CASSPLTGANTEAFF.

The chain has TRBV2 and TRBJ1-2; 12 nucleotides line up with TRBD1. The CDR3 length is 16 residues. From germline, CDR1 is SNHLY and CDR2 FYNNEI. V was pared by 6 bases and J by 3 bases, with 8 bases of the junction left unmatched. In DNA form, the CDR3 reads TGTGCCAGCAGCCAAGAGGGACAGGGGGCCTACTATGGCTACACCTTC. This translates into CASSQEGQGAYYGYTF.

V gene TRBV1 combines with J gene TRBJ2-5; the D call in the table, TRBD1, was not verified against the DNA. TRBV1 constitutes a pseudogene. This CDR3 is built from 15 residues. The CDR3 DNA reads as TGCACCAGCAGCCAAGTGGACAGACGAACGGAGACCCAGTACTTC. It codes for CTSSQVDRRTETQYF.

This sequence joins TRBV12-3 or TRBV12-4 and TRBJ2-5, with D perhaps matching TRBD1 (6 bases). The CDR3 loop spans 13 amino acids. Trimming pared 7 bases from V and 3 bases from J, leaving 12 bases between. The CDR3 DNA is TGTGCCAGCACCAGGTACAGGGAAGAGACCCAGTACTTC. Protein sequence: CASTRYREETQYF.

The chain couples TRBV10-3 to TRBJ1-2; TRBD1 might be the D (6 bases). The V gene's germline CDR1 is ENHRY and CDR2 SYGVKD. V was pared by 0 bases and J by 2 bases, with 7 bases between. This CDR3 contains 14 residues. The CDR3, as DNA: TGTGCCATCAGTGAGTCTGACAGGAACTATGGCTACACCTTC. This gives the protein CAISESDRNYGYTF.

The chain recombines TRBV28 with TRBJ2-5; D may be TRBD2 (6 bases). This CDR3 is 15 amino acids long. V gave up 3 bases and J gave up 3 bases, with 14 bases separating them. Per the germline V gene, CDR1 is MDHEN and CDR2 is SYDVKM. Here the CDR3 DNA reads TGTGCCAGCAGTTTCGGCCTCGCGGGGAAAGAGACCCAGTACTTC. It translates to CASSFGLAGKETQYF.

The J gene is TRBJ1-5, the V gene TRBV19, with TRBD1 identical over 7 bases. Per germline, CDR1 LNHDA and CDR2 SQIVND (reference sequence). V lost 4 bases, J lost 5 bases, and 11 bases stayed unmatched. The CDR3 consists of 16 residues. The CDR3 sequence: CASSNSTGYGHQPQHF. For the CDR3, the DNA is TGTGCCAGTAGTAACTCGACAGGGTATGGTCATCAGCCCCAGCATTTT.

The chain combines TRBV10-2 with TRBJ1-1, with D tentatively TRBD1 (5 bases). The CDR3 extends over 15 amino acids. CDR1 and CDR2 from the germline V gene are WSHSY and SAAADI. V was trimmed by 6 bases and J by 1 base, leaving 15 bases between them. CDR3: CASRGGWGKNTEAFF. The CDR3 nucleotides are TGCGCCAGCAGGGGGGGATGGGGCAAGAACACTGAAGCTTTCTTT.

This chain joins TRBV4-1 and TRBJ2-1; 7 bases map to TRBD1. The length of the CDR3 is 16 residues. Germline assignment: CDR1 MGHRA and CDR2 YSYEKL. The V and J ends lost 1 base and 4 bases, in that order; junction bases with no gene match: 7. The CDR3 region has the DNA TGCGCCAGCAGCCAAGGGTCACAGGGGCGATACAATGAGCAGTTCTTC. The encoded protein is CASSQGSQGRYNEQFF.

The rearrangement links TRBV30 to TRBJ2-3; 11 bases are shared with TRBD2. CDR1 GTSNPN and CDR2 SVGIG come from the germline V gene (reference sequence). This CDR3 is built from 15 residues. V shed 2 bases and J 3 bases; nucleotides not matched to a gene: 4. CDR3 in DNA: TGTGCCTGGAGTTTAGCGGGAGGGCGGACAGATACGCAGTATTTT. Encoded protein: CAWSLAGGRTDTQYF. Based on the CDR3 plus reference TRBV30 and TRBJ2-3, the full variable domain is SQTIHQWPATLVQPVGSPLSLECTVEGTSNPNLYWYRQAAGRGLQLLFYSVGIGQISSEVPQNLSASRPQDRQFILSSKKLLLSDSGFYLCAWSLAGGRTDTQYFGPGTRLTVL.

The chain uses TRBV19 and TRBJ1-1; D is ambiguous. Trimming stripped 3 bases from V and 0 bases from J, with 14 bases between. This CDR3 region has 16 residues. Germline loops: CDR1 LNHDA, CDR2 SQIVND (reference sequence). The CDR3 nucleotides are TGTGCCAGTAGTATTTCACCGGAGAAGATGAACACTGAAGCTTTCTTT. It yields the protein CASSISPEKMNTEAFF.

This sequence joins TRBV5-1 and TRBJ1-5; a possible D gene is TRBD1 (5 bases). Germline lookup yields CDR1 SGHRS and CDR2 YFSETQ. The germline V and J ends were trimmed by 7 bases and 4 bases, with 12 bases remaining between them. The length of the CDR3 is 13 residues. CDR3 DNA sequence: TGCGCCAGCGTTGGGGAGGGGAATCAGCCCCAGCATTTT. Amino acid sequence: CASVGEGNQPQHF.

The gene calls are TRBV7-3 and TRBJ2-3, with D uncertain. Trimming took 5 bases from V and 6 from J, leaving 12 bases between them. The germline V gene has CDR1 SGHTA and CDR2 FQGTGA. The CDR3 is 13 amino acids. The CDR3 bases are TGTGCCAGCAGCCTAAGACCCGGGGATACGCAGTATTTT. Amino acids: CASSLRPGDTQYF.

CDR3 residues: CASSQGDQPQHF. Written as DNA, the CDR3 is TGTGCCAGCAGCCAGGGTGACCAGCCCCAGCATTTT. J is TRBJ1-5 and V is TRBV7-9; possible D gene TRBD1, 5 bases. This CDR3 comprises 12 residues. Germline CDR1 and CDR2: SEHNR and FQNEAQ (reference sequence). V lost 5 bases and J 7 bases, leaving 9 bases between the germline ends. Combining the CDR3 with reference TRBV7-9 and TRBJ1-5 gives the whole variable domain DTGVSQNPRHKITKRGQNVTFRCDPISEHNRLYWYRQTLGQGPEFLTYFQNEAQLEKSRLLSDRFSAERPKGSFSTLEIQRTEQGDSAMYLCASSQGDQPQHFGDGTRLSIL.

This clone was counted a few times. The rearrangement links TRBV11-3 to TRBJ1-3; possible D gene TRBD1, 6 bases. The CDR3 is 16 residues long. In germline, CDR1 is SGHNT, CDR2 YENEEA. V dropped 6 bases and J dropped 0 bases, with 15 bases sitting between them. CDR3 nucleotide sequence: TGTGCCAGCAGTCAAGGCACAGGGACCTCTGGAAACACCATATATTTT. This encodes CASSQGTGTSGNTIYF.

This clone was seen once. The chain links TRBV29-1 to TRBJ1-1, with 7 bases matching TRBD1. The CDR3 has 16 amino acids. CDR1 SQVTM and CDR2 ANQGSEA come from the germline V gene. Unmatched junction bases numbered 9, after V lost 2 bases and J lost 0 bases. The chain's CDR3 is CSVEPTGQFLNTEAFF. Here the CDR3 DNA reads TGCAGCGTTGAACCCACGGGACAGTTTCTGAACACTGAAGCTTTCTTT.